One sample yielded the 9 T cell receptor beta chains listed below, sequenced in a study of spatial heterogeneity in lung cancer. Each CDR3 protein is one row after TCRdb ran MiXCR on the 5' RACE reads. In the table there are approximately 66,000 distinct CDR3 sequences, roughly 5.9% of which are singletons. As for time point: sample taken at primary tumor resection. The sequencing here drew on PBMCs, taken at surgery. These TCRs come from a female donor with early-stage non-small cell lung cancer.

There are many counts of this clonotype. The chain has TRBV5-1 and TRBJ2-6; D not certain. V was clipped by 0 bases and J by 0 bases, with 4 bases between them. The CDR3 covers 15 residues. Per germline, CDR1 SGHRS and CDR2 YFSETQ. The chain's CDR3 is CASSLGSSGANVLTF. DNA for the CDR3: TGCGCCAGCAGCTTGGGGAGCTCTGGGGCCAACGTCCTGACTTTC.

This clonotype was found many times. The genes are TRBV29-1 and TRBJ2-2, with 8 bases fitting TRBD1. CDR3 length: 14 residues. Germline values: CDR1 SQVTM, CDR2 ANQGSEA. The ends lost 4 bases at V and 6 bases at J; junction bases unmatched: 7. Here the CDR3 DNA reads TGCAGCGTTGTGCAGGGGGCTCGGGCCGGGGAGCTGTTTTTT. It codes for CSVVQGARAGELFF.

This clonotype was picked up many times. The J gene is TRBJ2-3, the V gene TRBV6-2 or TRBV6-3; 8 bases are shared with TRBD2. V trimming: 5 bases; J trimming: 4 bases; junction bases outside the gene matches: 14. This CDR3 spans 17 amino acids. Germline V gene lookup returns CDR1 MNHEY and CDR2 SVGEGT. The CDR3 region has the DNA TGTGCCAGCAGTATCCGCCCGGGGGGGCGAAAACCAGATACGCAGTATTTT. The encoded protein is CASSIRPGGRKPDTQYF.

This clonotype has ten or more counts. J is TRBJ1-3 and V is TRBV20-1, with D uncertain. V gave up 5 bases and J gave up 0 bases, with 8 bases separating them. CDR3 length: 13 amino acids. Germline CDR1 DFQATT, CDR2 SNEGSKA (reference sequence). The CDR3 nucleotides are TGCAGTGCTGACGGAGACTCTGGAAACACCATATATTTT. It translates to CSADGDSGNTIYF.

This clonotype was seen more than once but under ten times. This chain connects TRBV9 to TRBJ2-3; 9 bases agree with TRBD2. Trimming cost V 0 bases and J 3 bases; bases outside gene matches: 8. This CDR3 contains 17 residues. Looked up from germline, CDR1 is SGDLS and CDR2 is YYNGEE. This CDR3 reads CASSVGIAGDDTDTQYF. CDR3 bases: TGTGCCAGCAGCGTAGGGATAGCGGGAGACGATACAGATACGCAGTATTTT.

This clonotype was counted a few times. The chain joins TRBV19 to TRBJ2-7, with 7 bases fitting TRBD1. CDR3 length: 13 amino acids. Germline values: CDR1 LNHDA, CDR2 SQIVND (reference sequence). Trimming at V came to 7 bases and at J to 2 bases, leaving 5 bases not matched to a gene. Here the CDR3 reads CASKGTGAYEQYF. CDR3 nucleotide sequence: TGTGCCAGTAAGGGAACAGGGGCCTACGAGCAGTACTTC.

This clonotype was picked up many times. J is TRBJ1-3 and V is TRBV10-3; 7 bases align to TRBD1. The CDR3 consists of 14 residues. V dropped 0 bases and J dropped 7; count of bases not matched to a gene: 3. Germline V CDR1 and CDR2: ENHRY, SYGVKD. DNA of the CDR3: TGTGCCATCAGTGAGTCGACAGGGACGAACACCATATATTTT. Amino acid sequence: CAISESTGTNTIYF.

This clonotype was observed a handful of times. V gene TRBV7-3 combines with J gene TRBJ1-1; D gene uncertain. V was shortened by 4 bases and J by 10 bases, with 13 bases between the two germline ends. Germline V gene lookup returns CDR1 SGHTA and CDR2 FQGTGA. The CDR3 has 12 residues. In nucleotides, the CDR3 is TGTGCCAGCAGCTACACGGGGATGGTAGCTTTCTTT. Protein sequence: CASSYTGMVAFF.

There are many counts of this clonotype. The chain joins TRBV20-1 to TRBJ1-1; the D is unclear. CDR3 length: 12 residues. Trimming shortened V by 5 bases and J by 3 bases, and 10 bases separated the two germline ends. Germline values: CDR1 DFQATT, CDR2 SNEGSKA (reference sequence). The CDR3 region has the DNA TGCAGTGCTCCCGACGCATACACTGAAGCTTTCTTT. This sequence encodes CSAPDAYTEAFF.